A selection of T cell receptor beta chains follows, all from one sample in a study of T cells in localized non-small cell lung cancer. The protocol was immunoSEQ multiplex PCR, while the TCRdb copy is restricted to in-frame clones and leaves out a portion. The sample shows about 18,000 clones, about four fifths of them seen only once. The source material was peripheral blood, sampled before any cancer treatment. These receptors were collected from an older female donor with stage I lung adenocarcinoma. The CDR3 runs from the conserved cysteine through the conserved F or W. D genes are given only for firm matches. Clone size is given for some rows only: seen once, a few or many times, or a class if the clone is expanded.

CDR3aa: CASSLNGQNTEAFF; j_gene: TRBJ1-1; v_gene: TRBV7-3; d_gene: NA; len: 14; abundance: NA
CDR3aa: CASSPPAGTGSNQPQHF; j_gene: TRBJ1-5; v_gene: TRBV18; d_gene: TRBD1; len: 17; abundance: NA
CDR3aa: CASSPLSSYEQYF; j_gene: TRBJ2-7; v_gene: TRBV19; d_gene: NA; len: 13; abundance: NA
CDR3aa: CASPDLSGSPLHF; j_gene: TRBJ1-6; v_gene: TRBV6-1; d_gene: NA; len: 13; abundance: few
CDR3aa: CASSERGDRNYGYTF; j_gene: TRBJ1-2; v_gene: TRBV6-1; d_gene: NA; len: 15; abundance: NA
CDR3aa: CASSPEGLTEAFF; j_gene: TRBJ1-1; v_gene: TRBV6-1; d_gene: NA; len: 13; abundance: NA
CDR3aa: CASSPVSVVGTDNSPLHF; j_gene: TRBJ1-6; v_gene: TRBV18; d_gene: NA; len: 18; abundance: once
CDR3aa: CASSPAGSTNYGYTF; j_gene: TRBJ1-2; v_gene: TRBV4-2; d_gene: NA; len: 15; abundance: NA
CDR3aa: CASSLGQGQINEQFF; j_gene: TRBJ2-1; v_gene: TRBV7-9; d_gene: NA; len: 15; abundance: NA
CDR3aa: CASIRGPGTEAFF; j_gene: TRBJ1-1; v_gene: TRBV19; d_gene: TRBD1; len: 13; abundance: NA
CDR3aa: CAISESGEQPQHF; j_gene: TRBJ1-5; v_gene: TRBV10-3; d_gene: NA; len: 13; abundance: NA
CDR3aa: CASSQVGGGPTF; j_gene: TRBJ1-2; v_gene: TRBV14; d_gene: TRBD1; len: 12; abundance: NA
CDR3aa: CASTSGRYSGNTIYF; j_gene: TRBJ1-3; v_gene: TRBV19; d_gene: NA; len: 15; abundance: NA
CDR3aa: CASSLAVQKETQYF; j_gene: TRBJ2-5; v_gene: TRBV5-1; d_gene: NA; len: 14; abundance: NA
CDR3aa: CASSLADRRGETQYF; j_gene: TRBJ2-5; v_gene: TRBV5-1; d_gene: NA; len: 15; abundance: NA
CDR3aa: CASRPPRGSLETQYF; j_gene: TRBJ2-5; v_gene: TRBV27; d_gene: NA; len: 15; abundance: NA
CDR3aa: CASSSTGGRTEAFF; j_gene: TRBJ1-1; v_gene: TRBV7-8; d_gene: TRBD1; len: 14; abundance: NA
CDR3aa: CASSSTSGGGPYNEQFF; j_gene: TRBJ2-1; v_gene: TRBV5-8; d_gene: TRBD2; len: 17; abundance: once
CDR3aa: CASTPFETANTEAFF; j_gene: TRBJ1-1; v_gene: TRBV6-1; d_gene: NA; len: 15; abundance: NA
CDR3aa: CASSLVGTGKTEAFF; j_gene: TRBJ1-1; v_gene: TRBV5-1; d_gene: TRBD1; len: 15; abundance: NA
CDR3aa: CASSYSGGYGYTF; j_gene: TRBJ1-2; v_gene: TRBV6-5; d_gene: NA; len: 13; abundance: NA
CDR3aa: CASSEQGASYEQYF; j_gene: TRBJ2-7; v_gene: TRBV2; d_gene: TRBD1; len: 14; abundance: NA
CDR3aa: CASSSSGTSDPYNSPLHF; j_gene: TRBJ1-6; v_gene: TRBV5-1; d_gene: NA; len: 18; abundance: NA
CDR3aa: CAWTAGGDTQYF; j_gene: TRBJ2-3; v_gene: TRBV30; d_gene: NA; len: 12; abundance: NA
CDR3aa: CASSPSGTTGTTDTQYF; j_gene: TRBJ2-3; v_gene: TRBV4-3; d_gene: TRBD1; len: 17; abundance: few
CDR3aa: CASSPTAGGDQPQHF; j_gene: TRBJ1-5; v_gene: TRBV9; d_gene: NA; len: 15; abundance: NA
CDR3aa: CASSPSAGGPYEQYF; j_gene: TRBJ2-7; v_gene: TRBV18; d_gene: TRBD2; len: 15; abundance: NA
CDR3aa: CAWSRLVRGPIYEQYF; j_gene: TRBJ2-7; v_gene: TRBV30; d_gene: NA; len: 16; abundance: NA
CDR3aa: CASSLHYSNQPQHF; j_gene: TRBJ1-5; v_gene: TRBV27; d_gene: NA; len: 14; abundance: NA
CDR3aa: CASSFLDRNSPLHF; j_gene: TRBJ1-6; v_gene: TRBV6-5; d_gene: NA; len: 14; abundance: NA
CDR3aa: CASSLETRTEAFF; j_gene: TRBJ1-1; v_gene: TRBV11-2; d_gene: NA; len: 13; abundance: NA
CDR3aa: CASSYSTGEVSPLHF; j_gene: TRBJ1-6; v_gene: TRBV6-5; d_gene: TRBD1; len: 15; abundance: NA
CDR3aa: CASYQAGNQPQHF; j_gene: TRBJ1-5; v_gene: TRBV6-1; d_gene: NA; len: 13; abundance: few
CDR3aa: CASGLAGLAGGEQFF; j_gene: TRBJ2-1; v_gene: TRBV12-5; d_gene: TRBD2; len: 15; abundance: NA
CDR3aa: CASSQGISGHTGELFF; j_gene: TRBJ2-2; v_gene: TRBV4-1; d_gene: NA; len: 16; abundance: NA
CDR3aa: CASSFGTGGGKLFF; j_gene: TRBJ1-4; v_gene: TRBV5-1; d_gene: TRBD1; len: 14; abundance: NA
CDR3aa: CAWSVLWGGAFF; j_gene: TRBJ1-1; v_gene: TRBV30; d_gene: NA; len: 12; abundance: NA
CDR3aa: CASSLGWATGETQYF; j_gene: TRBJ2-5; v_gene: TRBV5-1; d_gene: NA; len: 15; abundance: NA
CDR3aa: CAWSKGWGYEQYF; j_gene: TRBJ2-7; v_gene: TRBV30; d_gene: NA; len: 13; abundance: NA
CDR3aa: CASSVQGAIDEQFF; j_gene: TRBJ2-1; v_gene: TRBV6-1; d_gene: TRBD1; len: 14; abundance: NA
CDR3aa: CASSQSGTTLLLSYTF; j_gene: TRBJ1-2; v_gene: TRBV4-1; d_gene: NA; len: 16; abundance: few
CDR3aa: CASKNEAGSSYNEQFF; j_gene: TRBJ2-1; v_gene: TRBV7-6; d_gene: NA; len: 16; abundance: NA
CDR3aa: CASSWTGMADTQYF; j_gene: TRBJ2-3; v_gene: TRBV5-6; d_gene: TRBD1; len: 14; abundance: NA
CDR3aa: CASRGTSGGLSRGQFF; j_gene: TRBJ2-1; v_gene: TRBV19; d_gene: TRBD2; len: 16; abundance: NA
CDR3aa: CASSPRTGARGGELFF; j_gene: TRBJ2-2; v_gene: TRBV5-4; d_gene: TRBD1; len: 16; abundance: NA
CDR3aa: CASRGQGRNTGELFF; j_gene: TRBJ2-2; v_gene: TRBV2; d_gene: TRBD1; len: 15; abundance: NA
CDR3aa: CASSEVIGYTF; j_gene: TRBJ1-2; v_gene: TRBV2; d_gene: NA; len: 11; abundance: NA
CDR3aa: CASKGTAFNEKLFF; j_gene: TRBJ1-4; v_gene: TRBV27; d_gene: TRBD1; len: 14; abundance: NA
CDR3aa: CASSLSPSERQYF; j_gene: TRBJ2-7; v_gene: TRBV4-1; d_gene: NA; len: 13; abundance: NA
CDR3aa: CSVGGDYGYTF; j_gene: TRBJ1-2; v_gene: TRBV29-1; d_gene: NA; len: 11; abundance: NA
CDR3aa: CASSTGVLGGELFF; j_gene: TRBJ2-2; v_gene: TRBV28; d_gene: TRBD1; len: 14; abundance: once
CDR3aa: CASRPGQGRGYTF; j_gene: TRBJ1-2; v_gene: TRBV11-2; d_gene: TRBD1; len: 13; abundance: few
CDR3aa: CASSPEGHETYF; j_gene: TRBJ2-4; v_gene: TRBV18; d_gene: NA; len: 12; abundance: NA
CDR3aa: CASSRNQGEYYGYTF; j_gene: TRBJ1-2; v_gene: TRBV6-5; d_gene: TRBD1; len: 15; abundance: NA
CDR3aa: CASSYGGGGGEQFF; j_gene: TRBJ2-1; v_gene: TRBV6-6; d_gene: TRBD2; len: 14; abundance: NA